This T cell receptor (beta chain) was sequenced in a study of a mutant IDH1 vaccine in newly diagnosed glioma. Study as a whole: Earlier care involved radiotherapy, temozolomide, or both, and the majority received both. Study-wide findings and caveats: Among top peripheral T cell clonotypes, changes seemed unrelated to pseudoprogression.

Profiling relied on immunoSEQ multiplex PCR, and the TCRdb table lists in-frame clones only, not all of them. The sample comprises approximately 100,000 clones, around nine tenths of which are singletons, and approximately 0.57% rests with the top ten. A word on this clone: The antigen is undetermined.

This CDR3 region has 17 residues. V shed 1 base and J shed 7 bases, with 22 bases lying between them. CDR1 and CDR2 from the germline V gene are SGHRS and YFSETQ. The time point was: baseline, week 1 (first vaccination visit). The treatment: pre-vaccination baseline after standard-of-care therapy. The V gene is TRBV5-1, the J gene TRBJ2-3; D is possibly TRBD1 (5 bases). The receptor was isolated from a woman in her forties or fifties with glioma. The specimen comprised PBMCs, sampled from a glioma patient treated with radiotherapy, temozolomide or both. CDR3 amino acids: CASSLIYRSGEQYTQYF. The CDR3 bases are TGCGCCAGCAGCTTGATTTACAGGTCTGGAGAGCAATATACGCAGTATTTT.